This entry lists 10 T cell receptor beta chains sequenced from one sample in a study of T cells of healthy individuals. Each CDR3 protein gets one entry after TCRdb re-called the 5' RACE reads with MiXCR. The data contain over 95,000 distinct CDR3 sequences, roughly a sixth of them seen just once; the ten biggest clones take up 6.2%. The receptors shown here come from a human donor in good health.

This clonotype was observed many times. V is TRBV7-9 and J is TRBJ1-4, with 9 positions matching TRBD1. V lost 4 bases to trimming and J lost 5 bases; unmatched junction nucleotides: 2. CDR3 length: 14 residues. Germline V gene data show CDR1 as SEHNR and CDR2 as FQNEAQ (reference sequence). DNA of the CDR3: TGTGCCAGCAGCTCACAGGGGGCGAATGAAAAACTGTTTTTT. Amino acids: CASSSQGANEKLFF. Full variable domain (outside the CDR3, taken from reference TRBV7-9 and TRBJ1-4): DTGVSQNPRHKITKRGQNVTFRCDPISEHNRLYWYRQTLGQGPEFLTYFQNEAQLEKSRLLSDRFSAERPKGSFSTLEIQRTEQGDSAMYLCASSSQGANEKLFFGSGTQLSVL.

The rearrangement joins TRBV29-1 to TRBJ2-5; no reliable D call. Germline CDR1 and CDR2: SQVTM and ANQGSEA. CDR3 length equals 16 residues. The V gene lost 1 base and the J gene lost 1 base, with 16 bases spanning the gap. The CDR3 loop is CSVEGRSFPFQETQYF. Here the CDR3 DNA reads TGCAGCGTTGAAGGACGGAGCTTCCCTTTCCAAGAGACCCAGTACTTC.

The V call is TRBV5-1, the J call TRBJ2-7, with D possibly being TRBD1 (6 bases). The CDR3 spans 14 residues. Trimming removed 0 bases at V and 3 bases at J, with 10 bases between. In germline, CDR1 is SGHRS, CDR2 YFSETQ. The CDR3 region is CASSLDGRGYEQYF. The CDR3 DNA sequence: TGCGCCAGCAGCTTGGATGGCAGGGGCTACGAGCAGTACTTC.

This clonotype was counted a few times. The CDR3 loop reads CASSPRVQGESNYGYTF. CDR3 nucleotide sequence: TGTGCCAGCTCACCACGAGTACAGGGGGAATCTAACTATGGCTACACCTTC. The rearrangement uses TRBV18 and TRBJ1-2; 8 bases line up with TRBD1. CDR1 and CDR2 (germline): KGHSH, LQKENI. The CDR3 is made up of 17 amino acids. The J segment lost 0 bases and the V segment lost 1 base, leaving 7 bases of the junction unmatched.

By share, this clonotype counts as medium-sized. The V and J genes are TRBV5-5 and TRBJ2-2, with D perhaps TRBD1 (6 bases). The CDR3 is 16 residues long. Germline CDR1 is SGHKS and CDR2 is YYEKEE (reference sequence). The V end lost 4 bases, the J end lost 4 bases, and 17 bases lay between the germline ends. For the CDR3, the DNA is TGTGCCAGCAGCAATCTACAGGGAAAGGGCACCGGGGAGCTGTTTTTT. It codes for CASSNLQGKGTGELFF.

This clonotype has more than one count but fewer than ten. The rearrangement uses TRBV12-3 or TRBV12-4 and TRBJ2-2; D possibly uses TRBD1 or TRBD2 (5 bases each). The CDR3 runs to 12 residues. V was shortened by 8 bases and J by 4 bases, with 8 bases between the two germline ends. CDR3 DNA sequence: TGTGCCAGCGGGGCGGGCACCGGGGAGCTGTTTTTT. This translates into CASGAGTGELFF.

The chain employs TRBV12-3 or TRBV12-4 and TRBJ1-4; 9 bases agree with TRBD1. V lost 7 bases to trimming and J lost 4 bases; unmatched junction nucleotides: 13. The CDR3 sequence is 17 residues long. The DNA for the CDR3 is TGTGCCAGCACTCCGGGACAGGGCTTCTCTTTTAATGAAAAACTGTTTTTT. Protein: CASTPGQGFSFNEKLFF.

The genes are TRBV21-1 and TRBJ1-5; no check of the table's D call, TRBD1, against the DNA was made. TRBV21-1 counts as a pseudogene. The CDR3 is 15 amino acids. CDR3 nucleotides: TGTGCCAGCAGCCCCAGGACAGGCTACAATCAGCCCCAGCATTTT. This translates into CASSPRTGYNQPQHF.

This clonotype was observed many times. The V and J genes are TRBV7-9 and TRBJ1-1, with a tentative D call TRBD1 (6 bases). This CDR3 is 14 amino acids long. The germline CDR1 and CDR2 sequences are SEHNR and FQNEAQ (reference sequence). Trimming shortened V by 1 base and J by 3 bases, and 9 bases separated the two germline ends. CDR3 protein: CASSLGSGDTEAFF. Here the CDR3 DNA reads TGTGCCAGCAGCTTAGGCTCAGGGGACACTGAAGCTTTCTTT.

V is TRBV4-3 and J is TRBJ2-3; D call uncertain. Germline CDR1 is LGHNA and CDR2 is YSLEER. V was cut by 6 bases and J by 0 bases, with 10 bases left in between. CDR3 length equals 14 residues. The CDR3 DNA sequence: TGCGCCAGCAGTCTGGGGTGGAGCACAGATACGCAGTATTTT. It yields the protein CASSLGWSTDTQYF.